The 9 T cell receptor beta chains below come from one sample, sequenced in a study of shared clonotypes between healthy human individuals. Assay used: immunoSEQ multiplex PCR; TCRdb lists only in-frame clones, some missing. The profile shows fewer than 650,000 clones, about 82% of them singletons. The sample comprised PBMCs. These receptors originate from a middle-aged woman in good health. Some clones in this sample may be carry-over from other donors' samples.

J is TRBJ2-5 and V is TRBV9, with D possibly being TRBD1 or TRBD2 (5 bases each). The end of the DNA fits TRBJ2-7 better, so the J call may be wrong. The CDR3 loop spans 15 amino acids. CDR1 SGDLS and CDR2 YYNGEE come from the germline V gene. CDR3 loop: CASSPDGGASYEQYF. The CDR3 DNA sequence: TGTGCCAGCAGCCCAGATGGGGGAGCGTCCTACGAGCAGTACTTC.

The chain joins TRBV10-3 to TRBJ1-1; D is perhaps TRBD1 (6 bases). V lost 6 bases and J 4 bases, leaving 15 bases between the germline ends. The CDR3 runs to 14 residues. Germline V gene lookup returns CDR1 ENHRY and CDR2 SYGVKD. The CDR3 DNA reads TGTGCCATCAGGCCCGTAACAGGGACCACTGAAGCTTTCTTT. Amino acids: CAIRPVTGTTEAFF.

The chain has TRBV12-5 and TRBJ1-4, with unresolved D. This CDR3 region has 18 residues. Germline V CDR1 and CDR2: LGHNT, FRNRAP. The ends were cut back, 2 bases at V and 3 bases at J, with 19 bases in the middle. The CDR3 loop reads CASGLKRWSGAPNEKLFF. The CDR3 DNA reads as TGTGCTAGTGGTTTGAAAAGGTGGAGCGGAGCACCTAATGAAAAACTGTTTTTT.

The rearrangement uses TRBV6-1 and TRBJ2-7; 8 bases are shared with TRBD1. Germline CDR1 reads MNHNS; CDR2 reads SASEGT. Losses at the gene ends were 4 bases for V and 0 bases for J; bases not matched to a gene: 5. The CDR3 covers 15 residues. The CDR3 reads CASSATGGSSYEQYF. The CDR3 DNA follows: TGTGCCAGCAGTGCCACAGGGGGGAGCTCCTACGAGCAGTACTTC.

This clone was observed a handful of times. The V gene is TRBV4-1, the J gene TRBJ2-7; perhaps TRBD2 as D (5 bases). Germline CDR1 is MGHRA and CDR2 is YSYEKL. The CDR3 length is 15 residues. V was trimmed by 1 base and J by 7 bases, leaving 17 bases between them. CDR3 in DNA: TGCGCCAGCAGCCAAGTCGGCGGGTTCGATAGGGAGCAGTACTTC. It encodes CASSQVGGFDREQYF.

The rearrangement joins TRBV5-3 to TRBJ2-5; D is possibly TRBD1 (6 bases). TRBV5-3 is assigned to the ORF class and has an uncertain function. The CDR3 contains 15 residues. V lost 1 base, J lost 2 bases, and 12 bases lay in between. The CDR3 DNA sequence: TGTGCCAGAAGCTTGTTCCGCAGGGGTCAAGAGACCCAGTACTTC. It is translated as CARSLFRRGQETQYF.

Note on this clone: The sample holds other DNA sequences that translate to the same CDR3. This chain uses TRBV27 with TRBJ1-5; 7 positions agree with TRBD1. V trimming: 4 bases; J trimming: 3 bases; junction bases outside the gene matches: 3. Germline loops: CDR1 MNHEY, CDR2 SMNVEV (reference sequence). The CDR3 loop spans 14 amino acids. The CDR3, as DNA: TGTGCCAGCAGTTCGGACAGGTACAATCAGCCCCAGCATTTT. Translated: CASSSDRYNQPQHF.

The V gene is TRBV9, the J gene TRBJ2-3; 11 bases are a match to TRBD2. The CDR3 totals 16 residues. J gave up 1 base and V 4 bases, and 5 bases lay outside the gene matches. Looked up from germline, CDR1 is SGDLS and CDR2 is YYNGEE. CDR3 amino acids: CASSPLAGGGTDTQYF. The CDR3 DNA follows: TGTGCCAGCAGCCCCCTAGCGGGAGGAGGCACAGATACGCAGTATTTT.

This chain joins TRBV18 and TRBJ1-2; 7 nucleotides match TRBD1. Unmatched junction bases numbered 7, after V lost 3 bases and J lost 3 bases. Germline V gene lookup returns CDR1 KGHSH and CDR2 LQKENI. This CDR3 has 15 amino acids. The CDR3 bases are TGTGCCAGCTCACCCTTACAGGGGTCAGACTATGGCTACACCTTC. Translating gives CASSPLQGSDYGYTF.